This entry lists 7 T cell receptor beta chains sequenced from one sample in a study of T cell repertoires in aging, cancer and after chemotherapy. Multiplex touch-down PCR with TRB-A/B primers amplified rearranged V-D-J TRB sequences. Using its own MiXCR run on the multiplex PCR reads, TCRdb lists one record per CDR3 protein. The sample has thousands of distinct CDR3 sequences, 20% to 25% seen once. Peripheral blood genomic DNA, not sorted cells or RNA, was the template. Sequencing input: blood. The receptors derive from a human donor with a blood cancer.

This clonotype was seen more than once but under ten times. The genes are TRBV5-1 and TRBJ2-7, with no clear D. CDR1 is SGHRS and CDR2 is YFSETQ in the germline V gene. Deletions cut 0 bases from V and 1 base from J, with 11 bases between. The CDR3 totals 15 residues. The CDR3 DNA sequence: TGCGCCAGCAGCTTGGGTGGCTCGGCTTCCTACGAGCAGTACTTC. Protein: CASSLGGSASYEQYF.

This clonotype is labeled as medium-sized. The V and J genes are TRBV19 and TRBJ1-1; 7 bases agree with TRBD1. The CDR3 loop spans 15 amino acids. Germline values: CDR1 LNHDA, CDR2 SQIVND (reference sequence). Germline trimming cut 0 bases from V and 5 bases from J; bases unmatched to any gene: 6. The CDR3 reads CASSIDNRGGTEAFF. Here the CDR3 DNA reads TGTGCCAGTAGTATAGACAACAGGGGAGGGACTGAAGCTTTCTTT.

This clonotype appeared a few times. The chain couples TRBV20-1 to TRBJ1-6; weak D call: TRBD1 (5 bases). Germline lookup yields CDR1 DFQATT and CDR2 SNEGSKA (reference sequence). This CDR3 has 15 amino acids. V was cut by 0 bases and J by 4 bases, with 10 bases left in between. As DNA, the CDR3 is TGCAGTGCTAGAGAATCGGAGGGGTATAATTCACCCCTCCACTTT. The encoded protein is CSARESEGYNSPLHF.

This clonotype has a handful of counts. The genes are TRBV7-2 and TRBJ1-2; perhaps TRBD1 as D (5 bases). The V end lost 7 bases, the J end lost 8 bases, and 20 bases lay between the germline ends. The CDR3 spans 14 residues. CDR1 SGHTA and CDR2 FQGNSA come from the germline V gene. The CDR3 loop reads CASTFTGGGNGYTF. The CDR3 nucleotides are TGTGCCAGCACCTTCACTGGGGGGGGTAACGGCTACACCTTC.

Relative to its sample, this clonotype is medium-sized. The chain links TRBV6-5 to TRBJ2-1, with 7 bases fitting TRBD1. The ends lost 6 bases at V and 4 bases at J; junction bases unmatched: 6. From germline, CDR1 is MNHEY and CDR2 SVGAGI. The CDR3 runs 14 residues. CDR3 sequence reads: CASRHRGGYNEQFF. DNA for the CDR3: TGTGCCAGCAGACACAGGGGTGGGTACAATGAGCAGTTCTTC.

The chain uses TRBV20-1 and TRBJ2-3; 10 bases map to TRBD2. Germline V gives CDR1 DFQATT, CDR2 SNEGSKA (reference sequence). The CDR3 consists of 14 residues. With V trimmed by 3 bases and J by 6 bases, 6 bases remained unmatched. CDR3 DNA: TGCAGTGCTAGCGGGCTAGCGGGAGCGGATACGCAGTATTTT. Encoded protein: CSASGLAGADTQYF.

This clonotype is medium-sized. J is TRBJ2-7 and V is TRBV18, with 7 nucleotides matching TRBD1. CDR1 and CDR2 from the germline V gene are KGHSH and LQKENI. V gave up 3 bases and J gave up 2 bases; unmatched junction bases: 10. The CDR3 consists of 16 residues. CDR3 in DNA: TGTGCCAGCTCACCGTCTAAAAATACAGGGGCCTACGAGCAGTACTTC. Translating gives CASSPSKNTGAYEQYF.